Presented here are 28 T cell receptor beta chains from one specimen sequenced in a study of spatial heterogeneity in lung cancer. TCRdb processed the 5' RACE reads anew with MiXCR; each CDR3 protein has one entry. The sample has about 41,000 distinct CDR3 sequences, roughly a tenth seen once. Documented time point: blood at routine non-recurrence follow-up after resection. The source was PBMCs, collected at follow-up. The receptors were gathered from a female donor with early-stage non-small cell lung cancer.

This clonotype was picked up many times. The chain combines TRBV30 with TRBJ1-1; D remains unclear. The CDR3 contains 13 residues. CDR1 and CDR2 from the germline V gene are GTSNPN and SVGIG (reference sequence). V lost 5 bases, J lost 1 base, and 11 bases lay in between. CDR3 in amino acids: CAWSGEANTEAFF. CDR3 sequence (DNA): TGTGCCTGGTCTGGTGAGGCGAACACTGAAGCTTTCTTT.

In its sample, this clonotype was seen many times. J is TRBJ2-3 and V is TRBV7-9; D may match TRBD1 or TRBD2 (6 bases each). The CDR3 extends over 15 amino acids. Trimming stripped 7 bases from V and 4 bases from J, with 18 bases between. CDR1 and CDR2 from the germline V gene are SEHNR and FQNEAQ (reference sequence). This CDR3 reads CASNRNGGFADTQYF. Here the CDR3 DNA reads TGTGCCAGCAACCGAAACGGGGGCTTTGCAGATACGCAGTATTTT. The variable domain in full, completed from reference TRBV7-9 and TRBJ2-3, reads DTGVSQNPRHKITKRGQNVTFRCDPISEHNRLYWYRQTLGQGPEFLTYFQNEAQLEKSRLLSDRFSAERPKGSFSTLEIQRTEQGDSAMYLCASNRNGGFADTQYFGPGTRLTVL.

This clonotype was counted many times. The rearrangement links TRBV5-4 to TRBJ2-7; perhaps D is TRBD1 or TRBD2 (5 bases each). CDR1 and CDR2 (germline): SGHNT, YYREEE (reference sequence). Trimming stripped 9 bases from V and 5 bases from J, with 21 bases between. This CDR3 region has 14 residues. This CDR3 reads CATAPGTLNHEQYF. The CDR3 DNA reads TGTGCCACCGCCCCCGGGACCCTAAACCACGAGCAGTACTTC.

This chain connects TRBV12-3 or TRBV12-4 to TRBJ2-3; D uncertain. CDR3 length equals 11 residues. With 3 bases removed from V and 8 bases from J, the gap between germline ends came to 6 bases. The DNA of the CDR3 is TGTGCCAGCAGTTTCGAGGTTACGCAGTATTTT. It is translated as CASSFEVTQYF.

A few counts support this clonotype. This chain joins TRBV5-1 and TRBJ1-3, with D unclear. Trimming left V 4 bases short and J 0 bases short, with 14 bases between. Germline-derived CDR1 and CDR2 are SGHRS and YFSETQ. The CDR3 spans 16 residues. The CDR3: CASSPDGVTSGNTIYF. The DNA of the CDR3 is TGCGCCAGCAGCCCTGACGGCGTGACCTCTGGAAACACCATATATTTT. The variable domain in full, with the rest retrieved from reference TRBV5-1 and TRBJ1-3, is KAGVTQTPRYLIKTRGQQVTLSCSPISGHRSVSWYQQTPGQGLQFLFEYFSETQRNKGNFPGRFSGRQFSNSRSEMNVSTLELGDSALYLCASSPDGVTSGNTIYFGEGSWLTVV.

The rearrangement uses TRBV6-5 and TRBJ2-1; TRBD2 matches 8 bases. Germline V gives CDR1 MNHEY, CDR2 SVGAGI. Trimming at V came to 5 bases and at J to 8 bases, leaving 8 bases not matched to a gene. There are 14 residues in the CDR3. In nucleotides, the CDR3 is TGTGCCAGCAGTCCCGCCGGGGGGGTAGATGAGCAGTTCTTC. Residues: CASSPAGGVDEQFF.

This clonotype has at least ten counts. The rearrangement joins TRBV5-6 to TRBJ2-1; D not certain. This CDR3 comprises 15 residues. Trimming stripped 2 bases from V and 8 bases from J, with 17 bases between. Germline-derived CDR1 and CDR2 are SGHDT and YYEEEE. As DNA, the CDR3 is TGTGCCAGCAGCTTCGCAAATAGGCCTCGCGATGAGCAGTTCTTC. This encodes CASSFANRPRDEQFF. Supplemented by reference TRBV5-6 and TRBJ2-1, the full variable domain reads DAGVTQSPTHLIKTRGQQVTLRCSPKSGHDTVSWYQQALGQGPQFIFQYYEEEERQRGNFPDRFSGHQFPNYSSELNVNALLLGDSALYLCASSFANRPRDEQFFGPGTRLTVL.

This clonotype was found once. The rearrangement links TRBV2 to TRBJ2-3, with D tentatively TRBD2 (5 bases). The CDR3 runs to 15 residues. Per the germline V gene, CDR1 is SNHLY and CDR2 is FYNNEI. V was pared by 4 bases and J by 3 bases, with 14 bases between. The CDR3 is CASSGILRETDTQYF. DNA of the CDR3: TGTGCCAGCAGTGGGATTTTACGGGAAACAGATACGCAGTATTTT.

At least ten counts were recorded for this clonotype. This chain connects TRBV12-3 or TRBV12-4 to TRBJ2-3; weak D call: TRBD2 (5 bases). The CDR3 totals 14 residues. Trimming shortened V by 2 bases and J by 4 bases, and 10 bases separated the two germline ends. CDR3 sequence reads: CASSLMSSPDTQYF. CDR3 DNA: TGTGCCAGCAGTTTAATGTCTAGCCCAGATACGCAGTATTTT.

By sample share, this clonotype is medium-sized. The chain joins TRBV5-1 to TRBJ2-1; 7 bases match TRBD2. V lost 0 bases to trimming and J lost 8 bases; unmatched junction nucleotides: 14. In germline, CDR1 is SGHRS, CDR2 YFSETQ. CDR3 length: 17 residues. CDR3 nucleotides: TGCGCCAGCAGCTTGGTCCCAGTCTCAGCGGGGCGGTATGAGCAGTTCTTC. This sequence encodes CASSLVPVSAGRYEQFF.

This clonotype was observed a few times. The CDR3 is CASSRPGYYEQYF. In DNA, the CDR3 is TGTGCCAGCAGCCGTCCAGGTTACTACGAGCAGTACTTC. V and J are TRBV7-9 and TRBJ2-7; D not resolved. V lost 5 bases and J lost 3, with 11 bases in between. Germline lookup yields CDR1 SEHNR and CDR2 FQNEAQ (reference sequence). This CDR3 has 13 residues.

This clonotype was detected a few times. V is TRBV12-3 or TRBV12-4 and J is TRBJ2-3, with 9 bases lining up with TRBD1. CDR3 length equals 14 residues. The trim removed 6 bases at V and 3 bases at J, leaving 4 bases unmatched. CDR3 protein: CASSWDRATDTQYF. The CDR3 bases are TGTGCCAGCAGCTGGGACAGGGCTACAGATACGCAGTATTTT.

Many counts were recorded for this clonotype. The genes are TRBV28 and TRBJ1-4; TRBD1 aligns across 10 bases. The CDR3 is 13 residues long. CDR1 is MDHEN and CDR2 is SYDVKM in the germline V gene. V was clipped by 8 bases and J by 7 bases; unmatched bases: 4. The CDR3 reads CASERDRGEKLFF. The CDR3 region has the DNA TGTGCCAGCGAGAGGGACAGGGGTGAAAAACTGTTTTTT.

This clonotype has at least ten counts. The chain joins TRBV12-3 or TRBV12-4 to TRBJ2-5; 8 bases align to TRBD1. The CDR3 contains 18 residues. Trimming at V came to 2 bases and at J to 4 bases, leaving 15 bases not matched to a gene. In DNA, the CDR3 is TGTGCCAGCAGTTTACGTCAGGGGGCGCCCGGTTTGGGAGAGACCCAGTACTTC. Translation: CASSLRQGAPGLGETQYF.

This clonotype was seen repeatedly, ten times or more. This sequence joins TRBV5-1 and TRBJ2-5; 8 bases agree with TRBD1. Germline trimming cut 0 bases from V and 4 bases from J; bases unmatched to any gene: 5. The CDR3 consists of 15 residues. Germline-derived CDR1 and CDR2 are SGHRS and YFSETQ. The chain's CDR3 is CASSLADRGGETQYF. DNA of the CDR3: TGCGCCAGCAGCTTGGCTGACAGGGGTGGAGAGACCCAGTACTTC. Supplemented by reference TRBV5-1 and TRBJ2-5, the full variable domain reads KAGVTQTPRYLIKTRGQQVTLSCSPISGHRSVSWYQQTPGQGLQFLFEYFSETQRNKGNFPGRFSGRQFSNSRSEMNVSTLELGDSALYLCASSLADRGGETQYFGPGTRLLVL.

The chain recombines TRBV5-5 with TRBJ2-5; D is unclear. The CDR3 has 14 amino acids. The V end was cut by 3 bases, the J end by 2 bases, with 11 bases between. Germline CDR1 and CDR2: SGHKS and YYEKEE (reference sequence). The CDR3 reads CASSSYGAQETQYF. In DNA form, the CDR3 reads TGTGCCAGCAGCTCCTACGGAGCGCAAGAGACCCAGTACTTC.

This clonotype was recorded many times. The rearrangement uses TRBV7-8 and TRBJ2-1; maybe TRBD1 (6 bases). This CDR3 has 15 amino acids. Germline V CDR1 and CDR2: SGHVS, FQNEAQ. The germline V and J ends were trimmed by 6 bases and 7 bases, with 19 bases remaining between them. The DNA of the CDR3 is TGTGCCAGCAGGCTCAGGGGTGGGCCAGGGAATGAGCAGTTCTTC. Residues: CASRLRGGPGNEQFF.

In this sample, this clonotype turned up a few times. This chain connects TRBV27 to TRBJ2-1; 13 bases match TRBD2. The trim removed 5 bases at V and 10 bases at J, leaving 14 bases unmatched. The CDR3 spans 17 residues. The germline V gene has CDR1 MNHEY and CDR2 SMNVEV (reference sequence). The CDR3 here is CASSNLRLAGGAGEQFF. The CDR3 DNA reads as TGTGCCAGCAGTAACCTTAGACTAGCGGGGGGCGCCGGAGAGCAGTTCTTC.

The CDR3 coding sequence is TGTGCCATCAGTGGGGGTGCGAACACCGGGGAGCTGTTTTTT. Encoded protein: CAISGGANTGELFF. V gene TRBV10-3 combines with J gene TRBJ2-2, with unresolved D. CDR1 and CDR2 from the germline V gene are ENHRY and SYGVKD. This CDR3 is 14 amino acids long. Trimming cost V 4 bases and J 0 bases, with 6 bases left between them.

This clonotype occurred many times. CDR3 nucleotides: TGTGCCAGCAGCTTGGAAGCTATCCACAATGAGCAGTTCTTC. Translated, it gives CASSLEAIHNEQFF. The genes are TRBV5-6 and TRBJ2-1; no reliable D call. Germline loops: CDR1 SGHDT, CDR2 YYEEEE. The CDR3 runs to 14 residues. Trimming removed 0 bases from V and 5 bases from J, with 9 bases in between.

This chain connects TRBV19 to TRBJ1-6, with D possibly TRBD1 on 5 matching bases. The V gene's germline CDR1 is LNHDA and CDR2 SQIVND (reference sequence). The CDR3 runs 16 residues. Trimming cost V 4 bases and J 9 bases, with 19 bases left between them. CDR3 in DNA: TGTGCCAGTAGTACAATCCCCGGGACGTGGACTTCACCCCTCCACTTT. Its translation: CASSTIPGTWTSPLHF.

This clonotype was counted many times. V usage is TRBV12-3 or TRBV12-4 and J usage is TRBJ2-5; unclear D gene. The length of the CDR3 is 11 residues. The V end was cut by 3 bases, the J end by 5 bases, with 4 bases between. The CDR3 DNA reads TGTGCCAGCAGTTTGGCGGAGACCCAGTACTTC. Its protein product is CASSLAETQYF.

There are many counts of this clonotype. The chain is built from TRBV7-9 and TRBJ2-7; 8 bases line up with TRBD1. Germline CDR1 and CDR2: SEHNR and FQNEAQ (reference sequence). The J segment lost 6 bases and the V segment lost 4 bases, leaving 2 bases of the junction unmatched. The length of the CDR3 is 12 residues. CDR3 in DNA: TGTGCCAGCAGCTCCGGGACAGGCGAGCAGTACTTC. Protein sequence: CASSSGTGEQYF. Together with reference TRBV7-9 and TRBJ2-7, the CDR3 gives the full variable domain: DTGVSQNPRHKITKRGQNVTFRCDPISEHNRLYWYRQTLGQGPEFLTYFQNEAQLEKSRLLSDRFSAERPKGSFSTLEIQRTEQGDSAMYLCASSSGTGEQYFGPGTRLTVT.

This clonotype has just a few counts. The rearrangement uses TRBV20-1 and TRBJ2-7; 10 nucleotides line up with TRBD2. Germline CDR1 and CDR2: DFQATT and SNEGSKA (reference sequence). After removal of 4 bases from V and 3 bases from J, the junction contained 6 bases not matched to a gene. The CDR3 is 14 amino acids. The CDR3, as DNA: TGCAGTGCTAAGATAGCGGGGGGCCGCTACGAGCAGTACTTC. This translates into CSAKIAGGRYEQYF.

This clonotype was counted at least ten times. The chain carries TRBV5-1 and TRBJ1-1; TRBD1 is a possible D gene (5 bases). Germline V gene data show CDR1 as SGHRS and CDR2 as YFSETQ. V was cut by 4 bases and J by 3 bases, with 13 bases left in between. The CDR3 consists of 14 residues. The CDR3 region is CASSPVLGDTEAFF. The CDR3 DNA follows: TGCGCCAGCAGCCCCGTCCTGGGGGACACTGAAGCTTTCTTT.

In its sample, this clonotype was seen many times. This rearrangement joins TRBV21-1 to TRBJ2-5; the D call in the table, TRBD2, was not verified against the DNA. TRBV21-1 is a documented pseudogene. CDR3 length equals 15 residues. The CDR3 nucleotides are TGTGCCAGCAGCAAGAAAGGGCCGGGGAAAGAGACCCAGTACTTC. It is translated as CASSKKGPGKETQYF.

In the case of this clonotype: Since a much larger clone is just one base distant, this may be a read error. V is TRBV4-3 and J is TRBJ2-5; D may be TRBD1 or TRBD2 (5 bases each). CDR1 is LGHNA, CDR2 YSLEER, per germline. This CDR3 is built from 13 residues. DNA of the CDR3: TGCACCAGCAGCCAAGGGACCGCCACTTCCCAGTACTTC. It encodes CTSSQGTATSQYF.

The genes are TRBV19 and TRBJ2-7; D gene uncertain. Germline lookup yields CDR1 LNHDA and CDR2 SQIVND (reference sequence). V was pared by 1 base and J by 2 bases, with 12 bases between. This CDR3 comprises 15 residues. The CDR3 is CASSIVPSPTYEQYF. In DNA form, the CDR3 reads TGTGCCAGTAGTATAGTCCCCTCCCCTACCTACGAGCAGTACTTC. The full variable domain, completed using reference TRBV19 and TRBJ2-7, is DGGITQSPKYLFRKEGQNVTLSCEQNLNHDAMYWYRQDPGQGLRLIYYSQIVNDFQKGDIAEGYSVSREKKESFPLTVTSAQKNPTAFYLCASSIVPSPTYEQYFGPGTRLTVT.